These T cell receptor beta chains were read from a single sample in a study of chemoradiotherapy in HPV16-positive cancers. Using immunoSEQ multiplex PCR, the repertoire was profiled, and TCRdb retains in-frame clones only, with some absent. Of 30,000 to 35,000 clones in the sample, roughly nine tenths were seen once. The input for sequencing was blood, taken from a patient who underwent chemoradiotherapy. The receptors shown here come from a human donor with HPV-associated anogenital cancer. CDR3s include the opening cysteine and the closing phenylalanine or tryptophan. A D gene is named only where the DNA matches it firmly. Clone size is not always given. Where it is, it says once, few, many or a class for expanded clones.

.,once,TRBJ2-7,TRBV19,TGTGCCAGTAGGCCCCCGGAGGGGACAAGTGGAGAGCAGTACTTC,CASRPPEGTSGEQYF
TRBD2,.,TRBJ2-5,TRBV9,TGTGCCAGCAGCGCAGGACTAGAAGAGACCCAGTACTTC,CASSAGLEETQYF
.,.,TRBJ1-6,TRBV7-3,TGTGCCAGCAGTCCCCGGGCCGCTTCACCCCTCCACTTT,CASSPRAASPLHF
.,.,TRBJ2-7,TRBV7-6,TGTGCCAGCAGCTCCCTGGACAGTATAGGCGAGCAGTACTTC,CASSSLDSIGEQYF
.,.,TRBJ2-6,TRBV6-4,TGTGCCAGCAGTGAGAGGGCAGATTATTCCAGCTCTGGGGCCAACGTCCTGACTTTC,CASSERADYSSSGANVLTF
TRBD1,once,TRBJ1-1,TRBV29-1,TGCAGCGTTGTAGAGAGGGGGCAATTCCCCAGAGAAGCTTTCTTT,CSVVERGQFPREAFF
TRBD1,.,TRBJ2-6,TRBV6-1,TGTGCCAGCAGTGAACAGGGGGCTGCCGGGGCCAACGTCCTGACTTTC,CASSEQGAAGANVLTF
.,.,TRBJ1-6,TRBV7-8,TGTGCCAGCAGCTTTCGGGGAGGTCAGTCACCCCCCCACTTT,CASSFRGGQSPPHF
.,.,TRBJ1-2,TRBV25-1,TGTGCCAGCAGTGAAGAGGCGTTCTATGGCTACACCTTC,CASSEEAFYGYTF
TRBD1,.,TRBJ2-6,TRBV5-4,TGTGCCAGCAGCCGTCGTGGGGGACAGCTTCTCTCTGGGGCCAACGTCCTGACTTTC,CASSRRGGQLLSGANVLTF
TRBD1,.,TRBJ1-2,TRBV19,TGTGCCAGTAGTATCGGGCAGGGGGTTAACTATGGCTACACCTTC,CASSIGQGVNYGYTF
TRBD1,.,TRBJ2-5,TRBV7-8,TGTGCCAGCAGCTTAATCGACAGGGGGGTAGAGACCCAGTACTTC,CASSLIDRGVETQYF
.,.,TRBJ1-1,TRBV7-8,TGTGCCAGCAGCTTACTGCAGGGCCGGGGGACTGAAGCTTTCTTT,CASSLLQGRGTEAFF
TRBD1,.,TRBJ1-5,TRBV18,TGTGCCAGCCATTCACAGGGGGATGGCCAGCCCCAGCATTTT,CASHSQGDGQPQHF
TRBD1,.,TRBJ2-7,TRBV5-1,TGCGCCAGCAGCTTGTCCGGGACAGGGATATACGAGCAGTACTTC,CASSLSGTGIYEQYF
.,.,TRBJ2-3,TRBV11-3,TGTGCCAGCAGCTCCTCGACAGGATACACAGATACGCAGTATTTT,CASSSSTGYTDTQYF
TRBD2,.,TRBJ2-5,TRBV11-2,TGTGCCAGCAGCTTGGTTAGCGGGGGGGTACAAGAGACCCAGTACTTC,CASSLVSGGVQETQYF
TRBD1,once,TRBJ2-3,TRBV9,TGTGCCAGCAGTAACACAGGGGCCCCAGAGATGGATACGCAGTATTTT,CASSNTGAPEMDTQYF
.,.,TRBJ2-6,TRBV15,TGTGCCACCAGCAGAGAGACTGGGGCCAACGTCCTGACTTTC,CATSRETGANVLTF
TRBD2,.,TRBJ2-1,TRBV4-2,TGTGCCAGCAGCCAAGAAGCGCGGGAGGGTGGTGAGCAGTTCTTC,CASSQEAREGGEQFF